This entry lists 7 T cell receptor beta chains sequenced from one sample in a study of OX40 agonist ivuxolimab in advanced cancers. Produced via immunoSEQ multiplex PCR; TCRdb's table is partial and in-frame only. Of 80,000 to 95,000 clones in the sample, 92% were seen once. The material was CD4+ or CD8+ T cells sorted from blood, obtained in a trial of the OX40 agonist ivuxolimab. Receptor source: an adult with an advanced solid tumor such as melanoma, head and neck, liver or kidney cancer.

This chain uses TRBV6-6 with TRBJ2-7; D is unresolved. The CDR3 sequence is 12 residues long. Trimming cost V 5 bases and J 6 bases, with 11 bases left between them. Germline V gene lookup returns CDR1 MNHNY and CDR2 SVGAGI (reference sequence). CDR3 sequence: CASSRGKGEQYF. Here the CDR3 DNA reads TGTGCCAGCAGTCGTGGAAAGGGCGAGCAGTACTTC.

The chain is built from TRBV5-6 and TRBJ2-7; 10 positions match TRBD2. This CDR3 contains 15 residues. Germline V gene lookup returns CDR1 SGHDT and CDR2 YYEEEE. V dropped 2 bases and J dropped 5; count of bases not matched to a gene: 7. The CDR3 region has the DNA TGTGCCAGCAGCTTAAGGCTACTAGCGGGACACGAGCAGTACTTC. Its translation is CASSLRLLAGHEQYF.

This clone is a singleton in its sample. V is TRBV13 and J is TRBJ1-3; D is ambiguous. The CDR3 sequence is 14 residues long. CDR1 and CDR2 from the germline V gene are PRHDT and FYEKMQ (reference sequence). Trimming took 5 bases from V and 0 from J, leaving 8 bases between them. The CDR3 coding sequence is TGTGCCAGCAGCATAAGAAGCTCTGGAAACACCATATATTTT. This gives the protein CASSIRSSGNTIYF.

The chain couples TRBV29-1 to TRBJ2-3; 9 bases are a match to TRBD2. V trimming: 7 bases; J trimming: 1 base; junction bases outside the gene matches: 3. The CDR3 extends over 13 amino acids. Germline V CDR1 and CDR2: SQVTM, ANQGSEA. CDR3 protein: CSGSGRGTDTQYF. In DNA form, the CDR3 reads TGCAGCGGTAGCGGGAGAGGCACAGATACGCAGTATTTT.

J is TRBJ1-1 and V is TRBV12-2. TRBV12-2 is a known pseudogene. The CDR3 extends over 18 amino acids. In DNA, the CDR3 is TGTGCAAGTCGCTTAGAGGGGACCCCCGCGGGAAGCAACACTGAAGCTTTCTTT. Translated: CASRLEGTPAGSNTEAFF.

CDR3 region: CAIAWTGDTEAFF. The CDR3 DNA follows: TGTGCCATCGCCTGGACAGGGGACACTGAAGCTTTCTTT. This rearrangement joins TRBV10-3 to TRBJ1-1; TRBD1 aligns across 9 bases. After removal of 8 bases from V and 3 bases from J, the junction contained 4 bases not matched to a gene. The CDR3 covers 13 residues. CDR1 is ENHRY, CDR2 SYGVKD, per germline.

The chain links TRBV30 to TRBJ2-5; 7 bases line up with TRBD2. V shed 2 bases, J shed 4 bases, and the junction held 10 bases outside the gene matches. The CDR3 has 15 residues. The germline V gene has CDR1 GTSNPN and CDR2 SVGIG (reference sequence). CDR3 protein: CAWSRQGGTGETQYF. CDR3 coding DNA: TGTGCCTGGAGTCGCCAGGGAGGGACCGGAGAGACCCAGTACTTC. The whole variable domain, filled in from reference TRBV30 and TRBJ2-5, reads SQTIHQWPATLVQPVGSPLSLECTVEGTSNPNLYWYRQAAGRGLQLLFYSVGIGQISSEVPQNLSASRPQDRQFILSSKKLLLSDSGFYLCAWSRQGGTGETQYFGPGTRLLVL.